The entry that follows covers one T cell receptor beta chain sequence. V shed 4 bases and J 7 bases; nucleotides not matched to a gene: 5. The CDR3 has 13 residues. CDR1 and CDR2 (germline): SGHRS, YFSETQ. This sample was taken from a study of blood T cell repertoires in COVID-19. Study-wide context: Spain, Italy and the United States supplied samples that represented acute and convalescent COVID-19. T cells, B-cell-depleted T cells, or PBMCs provided the cDNA or gDNA that served as material.

Authors' analysis steps: Nucleated cell counts were estimated from reference gene primer amplification. Produced via immunoSEQ multiplex PCR; TCRdb's table is partial and in-frame only. V, J and clone size are those of that table, while D and trimming were read from the DNA. The repertoire holds about 340,000 clones, with about 93% as singletons. This clonotype was obtained from a woman aged 18 to 35 who had recovered from COVID-19. Sequencing input: peripheral blood. V usage is TRBV5-1 and J usage is TRBJ1-1, with 9 bases that match TRBD1. The DNA for the CDR3 is TGCGCCAGCAGCCGGGACAGGGCGATTGAAGCTTTCTTT. Translation: CASSRDRAIEAFF.